What follows are 27 T cell receptor beta chains derived from one specimen sequenced in a study of cytomegalovirus exposure and HLA in healthy donors. The protocol was immunoSEQ multiplex PCR, while the TCRdb copy is restricted to in-frame clones and leaves out a portion. This table has a few hundred thousand clones, about nine tenths appearing once. The material sequenced was PBMCs. These receptors were obtained from a woman younger than 45 in good health and CMV-seronegative.

The chain joins TRBV28 to TRBJ2-7; the D is unclear. The CDR3 covers 14 residues. CDR1 MDHEN and CDR2 SYDVKM come from the germline V gene. V gave up 7 bases and J gave up 5 bases, with 18 bases separating them. The CDR3 reads CASTSDGPYHEQYF. The CDR3 nucleotides read TGTGCCAGCACTTCGGACGGCCCCTACCACGAGCAGTACTTC.

The rearrangement links TRBV25-1 to TRBJ2-5; D is uncertain. From germline, CDR1 is MGHDK and CDR2 SYGVNS. CDR3 length: 14 residues. Trimming pared 1 base from V and 5 bases from J, leaving 11 bases between. The CDR3 DNA follows: TGTGCCAGCAGTGAATCTAGGGCAGCGGAGACCCAGTACTTC. Amino acid sequence: CASSESRAAETQYF. The whole variable domain, remainder taken from reference TRBV25-1 and TRBJ2-5, is EADIYQTPRYLVIGTGKKITLECSQTMGHDKMYWYQQDPGMELHLIHYSYGVNSTEKGDLSSESTVSRIRTEHFPLTLESARPSHTSQYLCASSESRAAETQYFGPGTRLLVL.

The chain carries TRBV5-4 and TRBJ2-5, with TRBD1 matching 7 bases. Germline trimming cut 4 bases from V and 5 bases from J; bases unmatched to any gene: 8. Germline V CDR1 and CDR2: SGHNT, YYREEE (reference sequence). CDR3 length equals 14 residues. CDR3 DNA: TGTGCCAGCAGCCCGAAGGGGGCGCATGAGACCCAGTACTTC. As protein: CASSPKGAHETQYF.

The chain joins TRBV11-3 to TRBJ2-4; the D is unclear. The CDR3 extends over 17 amino acids. Germline assignment: CDR1 SGHNT and CDR2 YENEEA. V lost 1 base and J 3 bases, leaving 16 bases between the germline ends. CDR3 in amino acids: CASSLARIRTGKNIQYF. In nucleotides, the CDR3 is TGTGCCAGCAGCTTAGCTCGCATCCGAACGGGCAAAAACATTCAGTACTTC.

This chain joins TRBV7-3 and TRBJ2-7; 8 bases are shared with TRBD1. Trimming at V came to 2 bases and at J to 5 bases, leaving 2 bases not matched to a gene. The CDR3 runs to 13 residues. The germline CDR1 and CDR2 sequences are SGHTA and FQGTGA. This CDR3 is CASSLSTGDEQYF. The CDR3 DNA reads TGTGCCAGCAGCTTATCGACAGGGGACGAGCAGTACTTC.

This clone was detected a few times. This sequence joins TRBV6-5 and TRBJ2-7; 11 positions match TRBD2. The CDR3 extends over 16 amino acids. The trim removed 0 bases at V and 1 base at J, leaving 2 bases unmatched. CDR1 is MNHEY and CDR2 is SVGAGI in the germline V gene. CDR3: CASSYSVAGGSYEQYF. The CDR3 nucleotides are TGTGCCAGCAGTTACTCGGTAGCGGGAGGGTCCTACGAGCAGTACTTC.

The gene calls are TRBV5-1 and TRBJ2-3; possible D gene TRBD1, 6 bases. From germline, CDR1 is SGHRS and CDR2 YFSETQ. The CDR3 contains 16 residues. Trimming took 0 bases from V and 4 from J, leaving 15 bases between them. The DNA of the CDR3 is TGCGCCAGCAGCTTGGAAGGGGGTAGCCTTCCAGATACGCAGTATTTT. Translating gives CASSLEGGSLPDTQYF.

This chain links TRBV7-8 with TRBJ2-5, with TRBD2 matching over 13 bases. The germline V gene encodes CDR1 SGHVS and CDR2 FQNEAQ. The CDR3 contains 16 residues. Trimming at V came to 5 bases and at J to 2 bases, leaving 5 bases not matched to a gene. The CDR3 DNA sequence: TGTGCCAGCAGCACAACTAGCGGGAGGGGTCAAGAGACCCAGTACTTC. Residues: CASSTTSGRGQETQYF.

This chain links TRBV7-2 with TRBJ2-1; TRBD2 agrees at 7 bases. V lost 1 base, J lost 9 bases, and 6 bases stayed unmatched. The CDR3 totals 14 residues. Germline V lookup: CDR1 SGHTA, CDR2 FQGNSA. The CDR3 loop reads CASSLVLPGGEQFF. CDR3 DNA sequence: TGTGCCAGCAGCTTAGTTCTCCCGGGAGGTGAGCAGTTCTTC.

The chain has TRBV7-9 and TRBJ1-4; no clear D. Trimming left V 4 bases short and J 8 bases short, with 17 bases between. The CDR3 has 15 amino acids. Germline V gene sequence: CDR1 SEHNR, CDR2 FQNEAQ (reference sequence). The CDR3 protein is CASSSAGGLGEKLFF. The DNA for the CDR3 is TGTGCCAGCAGCTCGGCGGGCGGCTTAGGGGAAAAACTGTTTTTT.

The chain combines TRBV10-2 with TRBJ2-7; 8 bases match TRBD2. This CDR3 contains 15 residues. V lost 5 bases to trimming and J lost 1 base; unmatched junction nucleotides: 7. Germline V lookup: CDR1 WSHSY, CDR2 SAAADI. This CDR3 is CASSFSSGLSYEQYF. The CDR3 coding sequence is TGCGCCAGCAGTTTTTCTAGCGGGCTGTCCTACGAGCAGTACTTC.

The rearrangement uses TRBV5-6 and TRBJ1-1; weak D call: TRBD1 (5 bases). Trimming removed 4 bases from V and 4 bases from J, with 23 bases in between. Germline V gene lookup returns CDR1 SGHDT and CDR2 YYEEEE. The CDR3 is made up of 17 amino acids. The CDR3 protein is CASSPRYGTRRFTEAFF. CDR3 nucleotide sequence: TGTGCCAGCAGCCCTCGTTACGGGACCCGGAGGTTCACTGAAGCTTTCTTT.

J is TRBJ2-3 and V is TRBV7-8; TRBD1 is a possible D gene (5 bases). The CDR3 contains 15 residues. The V gene lost 1 base and the J gene lost 0 bases, with 8 bases spanning the gap. Per the germline V gene, CDR1 is SGHVS and CDR2 is FQNEAQ. The CDR3 bases are TGTGCCAGCAGCTTAGGGGGCGCCAGCACAGATACGCAGTATTTT. Protein product: CASSLGGASTDTQYF.

This clone appeared a single time. The chain employs TRBV7-7 and TRBJ2-7; D is tentatively TRBD1 or TRBD2 (5 bases each). CDR1 and CDR2 (germline): SSHAT, FNYEAQ (reference sequence). The germline V and J ends were trimmed by 4 bases and 0 bases, with 16 bases remaining between them. The CDR3 consists of 16 residues. The CDR3 loop reads CASSCGTKDPSYEQYF. In DNA form, the CDR3 reads TGTGCCAGCAGCTGTGGGACGAAGGACCCCTCCTACGAGCAGTACTTC.

The V and J genes are TRBV6-5 and TRBJ2-3; D remains unclear. V lost 2 bases to trimming and J lost 0 bases, with 6 bases between them. Germline loops: CDR1 MNHEY, CDR2 SVGAGI. This CDR3 contains 14 residues. CDR3 bases: TGTGCCAGCAGTTACAGCGTAAGCACAGATACGCAGTATTTT. Its protein is CASSYSVSTDTQYF.

The gene calls are TRBV5-1 and TRBJ1-2; TRBD1 matches 12 bases. The germline CDR1 and CDR2 sequences are SGHRS and YFSETQ. The junction had 8 bases not matched to a gene; V was cut back by 4 bases and J by 10 bases. The CDR3 length is 14 residues. In DNA, the CDR3 is TGCGCCAGCAGCCGGGGACAGGGGGCTTCAGTCTACACCTTC. Protein product: CASSRGQGASVYTF.

About this clone: In the same sample, other DNA sequences code for this CDR3. The V call is TRBV7-6, the J call TRBJ2-1, with 10 nucleotides matching TRBD1. The CDR3 consists of 16 residues. J lost 1 base, V lost 1 base, and 1 base had no gene match. CDR1 is SGHVS and CDR2 is FNYEAQ in the germline V gene. CDR3 in DNA: TGTGCCAGCAGCTTAGGGGACAGGGGATCCTACAATGAGCAGTTCTTC. It encodes CASSLGDRGSYNEQFF.

The J gene is TRBJ2-5, the V gene TRBV7-6; D is possibly TRBD1 or TRBD2 (5 bases each). V was clipped by 2 bases and J by 0 bases, with 10 bases between them. The length of the CDR3 is 15 residues. Germline values: CDR1 SGHVS, CDR2 FNYEAQ. DNA of the CDR3: TGTGCCAGCAGCTTAAGGACGGGACACCAAGAGACCCAGTACTTC. Amino acid sequence: CASSLRTGHQETQYF.

The gene calls are TRBV6-1 and TRBJ2-3, with TRBD2 matching over 7 bases. V dropped 7 bases and J dropped 5; count of bases not matched to a gene: 9. CDR1 and CDR2 (germline): MNHNS, SASEGT. The CDR3 runs 14 residues. The chain's CDR3 is CASTGAGVVDTQYF. In DNA form, the CDR3 reads TGTGCCAGCACCGGGGCGGGAGTAGTAGATACGCAGTATTTT.

CDR3 nucleotides: TGTGCCAGTAGTCTGGGCGGGAGGGCCCTCAATGAGCAGTTCTTC. It encodes CASSLGGRALNEQFF. The chain carries TRBV19 and TRBJ2-1, with 9 bases matching TRBD2. The CDR3 covers 15 residues. The J segment lost 6 bases and the V segment lost 5 bases, leaving 8 bases of the junction unmatched. CDR1 and CDR2 from the germline V gene are LNHDA and SQIVND (reference sequence).

The gene calls are TRBV5-1 and TRBJ2-3; TRBD1 aligns across 9 bases. CDR1 is SGHRS, CDR2 YFSETQ, per germline. This CDR3 is built from 15 residues. The junction had 7 bases not matched to a gene; V was cut back by 4 bases and J by 4 bases. Here the CDR3 DNA reads TGCGCCAGCAGCCCGGGACAGGGAGGACCAGATACGCAGTATTTT. This codes for CASSPGQGGPDTQYF.

CDR3: CASSLAFKLRAYF. DNA of the CDR3: TGTGCCAGCAGTCTCGCCTTCAAGCTTAGGGCGTACTTC. The chain employs TRBV11-2 and TRBJ2-5; unclear D gene. The V end was cut by 6 bases, the J end by 13 bases, with 21 bases between. Germline loops: CDR1 SGHAT, CDR2 FQNNGV. CDR3 length equals 13 residues.

The rearrangement uses TRBV18 and TRBJ2-2; 7 positions agree with TRBD2. With 5 bases clipped from V and 7 bases from J, the junction kept 13 bases outside the gene matches. Germline loops: CDR1 KGHSH, CDR2 LQKENI. The CDR3 length is 16 residues. The CDR3 DNA reads TGTGCCAGCTCATCGACCCACAGCGGGATCAGCGGGGAGCTGTTTTTT. Its translation: CASSSTHSGISGELFF.

The rearrangement uses TRBV25-1 and TRBJ2-1, with 8 positions matching TRBD2. Trimming at V came to 4 bases and at J to 3 bases, leaving 11 bases not matched to a gene. The CDR3 is made up of 17 amino acids. Germline CDR1 MGHDK, CDR2 SYGVNS. CDR3 sequence: CASSGGREAIIYNEQFF. In DNA form, the CDR3 reads TGTGCCAGCAGTGGAGGGCGGGAGGCAATAATCTACAATGAGCAGTTCTTC.

The V call is TRBV27, the J call TRBJ2-2, with 10 bases lining up with TRBD1. CDR1 and CDR2 from the germline V gene are MNHEY and SMNVEV (reference sequence). The CDR3 extends over 16 amino acids. With V trimmed by 3 bases and J by 4 bases, 5 bases remained unmatched. The DNA of the CDR3 is TGTGCCAGCAGTTTTGTTTGGACAGGGGGCACCGGGGAGCTGTTTTTT. This gives the protein CASSFVWTGGTGELFF.

In its sample, this clone was seen once. Here the CDR3 reads CASSPRTGLDTQYF. In DNA form, the CDR3 reads TGTGCCAGCAGCCCTCGGACAGGACTAGATACGCAGTATTTT. The chain carries TRBV7-3 and TRBJ2-3, with TRBD1 matching 7 bases. CDR3 length: 14 amino acids. The trim removed 5 bases at V and 5 bases at J, leaving 7 bases unmatched. CDR1 and CDR2 (germline): SGHTA, FQGTGA. Complete variable domain (other parts from reference TRBV7-3 and TRBJ2-3): GAGVSQTPSNKVTEKGKYVELRCDPISGHTALYWYRQSLGQGPEFLIYFQGTGAADDSGLPNDRFFAVRPEGSVSTLKIQRTERGDSAVYLCASSPRTGLDTQYFGPGTRLTVL.

The J gene is TRBJ2-2, the V gene TRBV13; D unresolved. This CDR3 has 15 amino acids. Between the trimmed V and J ends, which lost 4 bases and 1 base, there was a span of 10 bases. Germline V gene lookup returns CDR1 PRHDT and CDR2 FYEKMQ (reference sequence). The chain's CDR3 is CASSSLTGNTGELFF. Here the CDR3 DNA reads TGTGCCAGCAGCTCCCTAACGGGGAACACCGGGGAGCTGTTTTTT.